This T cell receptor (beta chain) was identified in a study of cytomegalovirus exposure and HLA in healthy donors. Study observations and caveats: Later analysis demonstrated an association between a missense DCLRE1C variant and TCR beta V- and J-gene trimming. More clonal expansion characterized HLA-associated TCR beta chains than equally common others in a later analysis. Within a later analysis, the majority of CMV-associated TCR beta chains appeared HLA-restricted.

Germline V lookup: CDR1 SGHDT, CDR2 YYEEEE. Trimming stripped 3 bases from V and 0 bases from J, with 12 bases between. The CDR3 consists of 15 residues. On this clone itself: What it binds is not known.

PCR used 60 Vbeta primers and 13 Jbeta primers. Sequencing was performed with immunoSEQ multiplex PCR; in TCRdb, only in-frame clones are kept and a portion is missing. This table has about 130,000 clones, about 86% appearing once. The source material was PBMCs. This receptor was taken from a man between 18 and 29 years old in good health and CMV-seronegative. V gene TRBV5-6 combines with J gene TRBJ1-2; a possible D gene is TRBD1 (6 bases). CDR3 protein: CASSWRRTANYGYTF. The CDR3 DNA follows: TGTGCCAGCAGCTGGAGGCGGACAGCTAACTATGGCTACACCTTC.